This T cell receptor beta chain was sequenced for a study of identifying expanded T cells in peripheral blood. Whole-study results and caveats: Two-week clone count variance significantly increased as total template count grew.

Worth noting for this clone: Its antigen is unknown.

Clones were read by immunoSEQ multiplex PCR, and TCRdb kept only the in-frame ones, dropping some. The sample consists of roughly 90,000 clones, 85% of them appearing once. Germline V gives CDR1 SEHNR, CDR2 FQNEAQ (reference sequence). The CDR3 runs 15 residues. V was trimmed by 4 bases and J by 2 bases, leaving 12 bases between them. The specimen sequenced was blood. The rearrangement joins TRBV7-9 to TRBJ1-5, with D tentatively TRBD1 (6 bases). The source is a person between 18 and 75 years old in good health. The CDR3 DNA is TGTGCCAGCAGCTCCGGGACATACGGCAATCAGCCCCAGCATTTT. Protein: CASSSGTYGNQPQHF. Complete variable domain (other parts from reference TRBV7-9 and TRBJ1-5): DTGVSQNPRHKITKRGQNVTFRCDPISEHNRLYWYRQTLGQGPEFLTYFQNEAQLEKSRLLSDRFSAERPKGSFSTLEIQRTEQGDSAMYLCASSSGTYGNQPQHFGDGTRLSIL.